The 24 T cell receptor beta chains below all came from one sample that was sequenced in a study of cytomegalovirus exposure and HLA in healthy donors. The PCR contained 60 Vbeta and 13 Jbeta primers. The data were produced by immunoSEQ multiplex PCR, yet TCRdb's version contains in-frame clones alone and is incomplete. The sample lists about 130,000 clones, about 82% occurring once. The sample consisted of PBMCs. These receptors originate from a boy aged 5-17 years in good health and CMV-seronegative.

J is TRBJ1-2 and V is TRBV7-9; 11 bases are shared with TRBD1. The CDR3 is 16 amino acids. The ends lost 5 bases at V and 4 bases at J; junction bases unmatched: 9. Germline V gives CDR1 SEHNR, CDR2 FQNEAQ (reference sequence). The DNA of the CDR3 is TGTGCCAGCAGCGACCGGGACAGGGGGGAGGTCTATGGCTACACCTTC. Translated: CASSDRDRGEVYGYTF.

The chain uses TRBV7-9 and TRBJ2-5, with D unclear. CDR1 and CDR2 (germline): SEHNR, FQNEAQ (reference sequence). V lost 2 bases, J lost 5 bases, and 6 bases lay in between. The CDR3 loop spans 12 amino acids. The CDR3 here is CASSLIGETQYF. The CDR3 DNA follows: TGTGCCAGCAGCTTAATTGGCGAGACCCAGTACTTC.

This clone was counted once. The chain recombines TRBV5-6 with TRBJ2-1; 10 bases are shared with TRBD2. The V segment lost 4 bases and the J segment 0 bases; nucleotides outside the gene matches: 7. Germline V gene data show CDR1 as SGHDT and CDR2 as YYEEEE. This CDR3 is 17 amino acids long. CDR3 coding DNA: TGTGCCAGCAGCGGCGGACTAGCGGCCAGCTCCTACAATGAGCAGTTCTTC. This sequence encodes CASSGGLAASSYNEQFF.

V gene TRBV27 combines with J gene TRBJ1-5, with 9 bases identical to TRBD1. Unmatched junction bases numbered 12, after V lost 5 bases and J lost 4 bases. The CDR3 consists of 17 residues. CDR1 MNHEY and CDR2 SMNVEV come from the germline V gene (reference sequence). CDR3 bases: TGTGCCAGCAGTCCCTCCCCCACAGGGGGCAAGAATCAGCCCCAGCATTTT. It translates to CASSPSPTGGKNQPQHF.

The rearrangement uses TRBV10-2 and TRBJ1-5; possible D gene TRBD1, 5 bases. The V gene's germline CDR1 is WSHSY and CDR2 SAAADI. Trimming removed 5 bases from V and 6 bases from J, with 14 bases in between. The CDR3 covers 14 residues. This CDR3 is CASSNPKGIQPQHF. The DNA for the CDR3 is TGCGCCAGCAGTAACCCGAAGGGGATTCAGCCCCAGCATTTT.

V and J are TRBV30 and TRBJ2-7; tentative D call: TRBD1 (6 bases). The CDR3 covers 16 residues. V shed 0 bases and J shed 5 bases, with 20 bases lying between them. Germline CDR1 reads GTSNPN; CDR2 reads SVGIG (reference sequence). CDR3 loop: CAWSVQDSRPLDEQYF. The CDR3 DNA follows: TGTGCCTGGAGTGTACAGGACAGTCGTCCTCTGGACGAGCAGTACTTC.

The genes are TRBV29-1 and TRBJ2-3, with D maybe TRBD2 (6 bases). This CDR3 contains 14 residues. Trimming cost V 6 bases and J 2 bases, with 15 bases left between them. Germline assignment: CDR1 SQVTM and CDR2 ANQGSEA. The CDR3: CSVVGGPDTDTQYF. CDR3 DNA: TGCAGCGTGGTGGGGGGACCGGACACAGATACGCAGTATTTT.

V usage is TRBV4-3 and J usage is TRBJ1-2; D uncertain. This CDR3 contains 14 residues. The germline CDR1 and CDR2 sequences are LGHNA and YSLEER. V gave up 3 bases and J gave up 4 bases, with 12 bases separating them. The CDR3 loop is CASSQSLASYGYTF. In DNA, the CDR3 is TGCGCCAGCAGCCAGTCCCTAGCCTCCTATGGCTACACCTTC.

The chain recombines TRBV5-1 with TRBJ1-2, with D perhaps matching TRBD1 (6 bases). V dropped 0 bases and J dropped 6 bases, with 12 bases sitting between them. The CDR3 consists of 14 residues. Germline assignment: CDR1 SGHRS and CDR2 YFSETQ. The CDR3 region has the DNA TGCGCCAGCAGCTTGGACAGGCCAGGGGATGGCTACACCTTC. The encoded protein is CASSLDRPGDGYTF.

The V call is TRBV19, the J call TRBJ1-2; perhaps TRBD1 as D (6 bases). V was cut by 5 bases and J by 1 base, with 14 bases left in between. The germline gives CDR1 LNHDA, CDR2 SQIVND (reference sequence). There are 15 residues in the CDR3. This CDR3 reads CASSWGDRRNYGYTF. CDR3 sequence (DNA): TGTGCCAGTAGTTGGGGTGACAGGCGTAACTATGGCTACACCTTC.

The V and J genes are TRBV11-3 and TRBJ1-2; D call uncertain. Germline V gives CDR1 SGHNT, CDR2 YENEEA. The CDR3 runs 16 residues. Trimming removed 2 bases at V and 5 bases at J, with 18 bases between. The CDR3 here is CASSLKEGAWEYGYTF. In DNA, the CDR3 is TGTGCCAGCAGCTTAAAGGAGGGAGCTTGGGAGTATGGCTACACCTTC.

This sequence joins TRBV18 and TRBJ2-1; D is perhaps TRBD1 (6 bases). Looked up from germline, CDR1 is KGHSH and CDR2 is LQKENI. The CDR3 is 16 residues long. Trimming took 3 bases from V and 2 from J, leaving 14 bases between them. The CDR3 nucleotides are TGTGCCAGCTCACCGAGAGGGGGAAGAGCCTACAATGAGCAGTTCTTC. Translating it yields CASSPRGGRAYNEQFF.

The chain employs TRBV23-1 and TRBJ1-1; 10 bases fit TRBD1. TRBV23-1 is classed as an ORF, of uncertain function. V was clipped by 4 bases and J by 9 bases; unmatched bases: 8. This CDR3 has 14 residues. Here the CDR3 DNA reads TGCGCCAGCAGTCGCCGGGACAGGGGCATTCAAGCTTTCTTT. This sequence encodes CASSRRDRGIQAFF.

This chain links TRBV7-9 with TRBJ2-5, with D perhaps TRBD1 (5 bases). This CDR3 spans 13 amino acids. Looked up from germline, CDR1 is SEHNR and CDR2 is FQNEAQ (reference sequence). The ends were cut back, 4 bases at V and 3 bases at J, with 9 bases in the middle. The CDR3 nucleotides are TGTGCCAGCAGCTCCGACAGAGAAGAGACCCAGTACTTC. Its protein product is CASSSDREETQYF.

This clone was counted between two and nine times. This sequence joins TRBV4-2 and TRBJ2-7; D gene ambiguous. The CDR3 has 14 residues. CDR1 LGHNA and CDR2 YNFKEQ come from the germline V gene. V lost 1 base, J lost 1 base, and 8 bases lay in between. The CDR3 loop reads CASSQGQLSYEQYF. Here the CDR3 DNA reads TGTGCCAGCAGCCAAGGGCAGTTATCCTACGAGCAGTACTTC.

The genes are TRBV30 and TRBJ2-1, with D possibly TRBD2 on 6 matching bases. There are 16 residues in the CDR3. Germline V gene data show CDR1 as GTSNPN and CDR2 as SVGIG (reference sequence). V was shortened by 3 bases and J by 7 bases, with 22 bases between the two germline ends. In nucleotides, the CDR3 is TGTGCCTGGAGGCAGATCGGGACTTCGGGCTTTAATGAGCAGTTCTTC. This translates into CAWRQIGTSGFNEQFF.

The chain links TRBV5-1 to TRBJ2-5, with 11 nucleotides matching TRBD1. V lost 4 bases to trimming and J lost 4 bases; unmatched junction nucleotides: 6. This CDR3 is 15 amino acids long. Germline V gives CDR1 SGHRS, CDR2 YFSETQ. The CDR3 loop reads CASSLWTGGGETQYF. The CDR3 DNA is TGCGCCAGCAGCCTATGGACAGGGGGCGGAGAGACCCAGTACTTC.

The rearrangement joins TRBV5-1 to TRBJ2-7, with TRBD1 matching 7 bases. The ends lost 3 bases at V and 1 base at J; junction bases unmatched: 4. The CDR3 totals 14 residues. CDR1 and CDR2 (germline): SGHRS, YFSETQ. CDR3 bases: TGCGCCAGCAGCTCGGGACAGCATTCCTACGAGCAGTACTTC. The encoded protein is CASSSGQHSYEQYF.

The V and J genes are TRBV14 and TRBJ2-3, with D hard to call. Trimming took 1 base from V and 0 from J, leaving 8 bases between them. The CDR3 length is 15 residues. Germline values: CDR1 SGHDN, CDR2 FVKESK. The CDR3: CASSQGLVSTDTQYF. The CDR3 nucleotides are TGTGCCAGCAGCCAAGGTCTTGTTAGCACAGATACGCAGTATTTT.

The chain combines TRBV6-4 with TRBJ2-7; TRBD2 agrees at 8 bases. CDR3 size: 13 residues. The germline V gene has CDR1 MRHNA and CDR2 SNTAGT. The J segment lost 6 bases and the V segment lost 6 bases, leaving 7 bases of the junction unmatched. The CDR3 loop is CASSGLAGGEQYF. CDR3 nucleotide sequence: TGTGCCAGCAGCGGACTAGCAGGAGGCGAGCAGTACTTC.

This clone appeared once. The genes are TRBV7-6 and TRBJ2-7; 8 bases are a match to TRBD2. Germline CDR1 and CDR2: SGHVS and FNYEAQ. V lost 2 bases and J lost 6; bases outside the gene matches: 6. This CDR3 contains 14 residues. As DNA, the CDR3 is TGTGCCAGCAGCTTATTACTAGCGGAAGGCGAGCAGTACTTC. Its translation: CASSLLLAEGEQYF.

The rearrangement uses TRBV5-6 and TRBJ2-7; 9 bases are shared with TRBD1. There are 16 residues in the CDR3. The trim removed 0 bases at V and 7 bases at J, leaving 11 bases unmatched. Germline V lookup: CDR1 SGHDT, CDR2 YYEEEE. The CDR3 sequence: CASSLGSRDRVHEQYF. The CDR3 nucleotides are TGTGCCAGCAGCTTGGGGTCGAGGGACAGGGTCCATGAGCAGTACTTC.

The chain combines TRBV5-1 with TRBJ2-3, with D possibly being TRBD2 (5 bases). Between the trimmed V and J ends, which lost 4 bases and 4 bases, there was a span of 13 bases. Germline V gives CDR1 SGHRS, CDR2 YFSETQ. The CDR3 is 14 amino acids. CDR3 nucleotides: TGCGCCAGCAGCCTAAGATCGGGGTCAGATACGCAGTATTTT. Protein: CASSLRSGSDTQYF.

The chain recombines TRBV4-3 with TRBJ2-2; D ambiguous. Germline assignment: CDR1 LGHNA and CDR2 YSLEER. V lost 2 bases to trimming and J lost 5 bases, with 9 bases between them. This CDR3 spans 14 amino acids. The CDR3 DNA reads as TGCGCCAGCAGCCAACCGCAAGCTACCGGGGAGCTGTTTTTT. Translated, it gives CASSQPQATGELFF.